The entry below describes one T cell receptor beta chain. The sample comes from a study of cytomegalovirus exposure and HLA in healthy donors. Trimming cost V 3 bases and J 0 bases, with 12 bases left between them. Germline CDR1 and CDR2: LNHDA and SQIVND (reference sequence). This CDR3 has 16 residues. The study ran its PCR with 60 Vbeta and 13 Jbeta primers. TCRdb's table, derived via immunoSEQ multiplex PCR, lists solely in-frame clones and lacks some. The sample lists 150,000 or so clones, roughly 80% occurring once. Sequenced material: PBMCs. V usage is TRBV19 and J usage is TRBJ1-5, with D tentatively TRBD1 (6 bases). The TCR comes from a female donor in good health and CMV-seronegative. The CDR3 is CASSIPQGTSNQPQHF. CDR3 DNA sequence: TGTGCCAGTAGTATTCCACAGGGCACTAGCAATCAGCCCCAGCATTTT.